This T cell receptor (beta chain) came from a study of T-cell memory formation after mild COVID-19. Study outcomes and limitations: CD4+ contracting clones were mainly CM and EM; CD8+ ones, EMRA. Day 37-peaking second-wave clones had unconfirmed SARS-CoV-2 specificity. A balance of CD4 and CD8 characterized clones contracting day 15 to 85, whereas later expanders leaned CD4+.

It was 5'RACE with constant-segment primers that produced the TCR alpha and TCR beta cDNA libraries, which carried sample barcodes and UMIs. TCRdb independently ran MiXCR on the 5' RACE reads; one entry per CDR3 protein. The profile shows roughly 240,000 distinct CDR3 sequences, 15% to 20% of them singletons. This clonotype was seen a few times. Its antigen is undetermined. Sequenced sample: PBMCs or a T cell subset sorted from them (not recorded which). This clonotype was sampled from a young man who had mild COVID-19 (a few samples of this study predate the infection). Cell type and time point are not known.

The CDR3 is CASSFGQGGDTQYF. CDR3 bases: TGTGCCAGCAGTTTTGGACAGGGAGGGGATACGCAGTATTTT. J is TRBJ2-3 and V is TRBV12-3 or TRBV12-4; D may be TRBD1 (8 bases). V was cut by 3 bases and J by 6 bases, with 13 bases left in between. This CDR3 is built from 14 residues.